Shown below are 25 T cell receptor beta chains from a single sample sequenced in a study of blood T cell repertoires in COVID-19. The table came from immunoSEQ multiplex PCR; TCRdb's copy has only in-frame clones and leaves some out. The sample holds 40,000 to 60,000 clones, more than 85% seen once. The sample taken for sequencing was peripheral blood. The receptor source for this set is a man between 60 and 75 years old with COVID-19, enrolled during active disease.

J is TRBJ1-2 and V is TRBV5-1; D is perhaps TRBD1 (6 bases). CDR3 length: 17 residues. Looked up from germline, CDR1 is SGHRS and CDR2 is YFSETQ. Trimming took 3 bases from V and 6 from J, leaving 24 bases between them. Here the CDR3 reads CASSSTTNLQGSDGYTF. CDR3 in DNA: TGCGCCAGCAGCTCCACCACGAATTTACAGGGTTCGGATGGCTACACCTTC.

This clone appeared a single time. The chain couples TRBV15 to TRBJ2-7, with 9 bases that match TRBD1. With V trimmed by 5 bases and J by 4 bases, 6 bases remained unmatched. The germline V gene has CDR1 LNHNV and CDR2 YYDKDF (reference sequence). CDR3 size: 14 residues. The CDR3 sequence: CATSLDRGKYEQYF. The DNA for the CDR3 is TGTGCCACCAGCCTCGACAGGGGGAAGTACGAGCAGTACTTC.

The J gene is TRBJ2-1, the V gene TRBV10-1; 7 nucleotides line up with TRBD2. The CDR3 is 15 amino acids. Germline V lookup: CDR1 WNHNN, CDR2 SYGVQD (reference sequence). J lost 6 bases, V lost 4 bases, and 9 bases had no gene match. DNA of the CDR3: TGCGCCAGCAGTGTACCGCGGGAGTTCTTCAATGAGCAGTTCTTC. Residues: CASSVPREFFNEQFF.

The sample holds a few counts of this clone. This chain links TRBV28 with TRBJ2-7; D is perhaps TRBD1 (5 bases). CDR3 size: 14 residues. CDR1 MDHEN and CDR2 SYDVKM come from the germline V gene. The V and J ends lost 6 bases and 0 bases respectively, with 12 bases between them. The CDR3 nucleotides read TGTGCCAGCAGAGAGGACATGAGCTCCTACGAGCAGTACTTC. It encodes CASREDMSSYEQYF.

This chain links TRBV2 with TRBJ1-1, with a weak D call TRBD1 (5 bases). Per germline, CDR1 SNHLY and CDR2 FYNNEI. V lost 7 bases and J 7 bases, leaving 10 bases between the germline ends. The CDR3 is 11 amino acids. DNA of the CDR3: TGTGCCAGCACGGGGGAGGTTGAAGCTTTCTTT. Translation gives CASTGEVEAFF. Drawing the rest from reference TRBV2 and TRBJ1-1, the complete variable domain is EPEVTQTPSHQVTQMGQEVILRCVPISNHLYFYWYRQILGQKVEFLVSFYNNEISEKSEIFDDQFSVERPDGSNFTLKIRSTKLEDSAMYFCASTGEVEAFFGQGTRLTVV.

This chain connects TRBV6-2 or TRBV6-3 to TRBJ1-2; possibly TRBD1 for D (6 bases). Per the germline V gene, CDR1 is MNHEY and CDR2 is SVGEGT. Trimming removed 2 bases from V and 12 bases from J, with 19 bases in between. CDR3 length equals 14 residues. This CDR3 is CASSYRGARGEDTF. The DNA for the CDR3 is TGTGCCAGCAGTTACCGGGGGGCGCGCGGGGAAGACACCTTC.

This rearrangement joins TRBV3-1 (or the pseudogene TRBV3-2) to TRBJ1-2, with 9 nucleotides matching TRBD1. This CDR3 contains 14 residues. Losses at the gene ends were 3 bases for V and 7 bases for J; bases not matched to a gene: 6. Per the germline V gene, CDR1 is LGHDT and CDR2 is YNNKEL (reference sequence). The CDR3: CASSQTTGGFGYTF. In DNA, the CDR3 is TGTGCCAGCAGCCAGACAACAGGGGGCTTTGGCTACACCTTC.

This chain joins TRBV10-3 and TRBJ1-6, with a weak D call TRBD1 (5 bases). The CDR3 runs 12 residues. Germline V CDR1 and CDR2: ENHRY, SYGVKD. Between the trimmed V and J ends, which lost 6 bases and 9 bases, there was a span of 9 bases. The CDR3 DNA sequence: TGTGCCATCAGGGGGCTTAGTTCACCCCTCCACTTT. Translated: CAIRGLSSPLHF.

This chain uses TRBV19 with TRBJ1-2; D gene unclear. Per the germline V gene, CDR1 is LNHDA and CDR2 is SQIVND (reference sequence). Trimming removed 4 bases at V and 6 bases at J, with 9 bases between. The CDR3 spans 12 residues. The CDR3 loop is CASSNRGNGYTF. CDR3 in DNA: TGTGCCAGTAGTAATAGAGGGAATGGCTACACCTTC.

CDR3 nucleotides: TGCGCCAGCAGCTTGGCCCCCCGTTCGGGGGACTCACCCCTCCACTTT. This gives the protein CASSLAPRSGDSPLHF. V gene TRBV5-1 combines with J gene TRBJ1-6; TRBD1 is a possible D gene (5 bases). CDR1 is SGHRS and CDR2 is YFSETQ in the germline V gene. Between the trimmed V and J ends, which lost 0 bases and 10 bases, there was a span of 17 bases. There are 16 residues in the CDR3.

This chain joins TRBV20-1 and TRBJ1-1; TRBD1 is a possible D gene (6 bases). Trimming pared 5 bases from V and 5 bases from J, leaving 9 bases between. The CDR3 is 11 amino acids. Germline CDR1 is DFQATT and CDR2 is SNEGSKA (reference sequence). The DNA for the CDR3 is TGCAGTGCTCGAACAGGGACTGAAGCTTTCTTT. This codes for CSARTGTEAFF.

The rearrangement joins TRBV5-1 to TRBJ1-6; weak D call: TRBD1 (6 bases). The germline V gene has CDR1 SGHRS and CDR2 YFSETQ. The CDR3 is made up of 19 amino acids. V gave up 0 bases and J gave up 2 bases, with 18 bases separating them. The chain's CDR3 is CASSLVSEMGHPYNSPLHF. CDR3 DNA sequence: TGCGCCAGCAGCTTGGTCTCCGAAATGGGACACCCCTATAATTCACCCCTCCACTTT. Based on the CDR3 plus reference TRBV5-1 and TRBJ1-6, the full variable domain is KAGVTQTPRYLIKTRGQQVTLSCSPISGHRSVSWYQQTPGQGLQFLFEYFSETQRNKGNFPGRFSGRQFSNSRSEMNVSTLELGDSALYLCASSLVSEMGHPYNSPLHFGNGTRLTVT.

The chain combines TRBV4-1 with TRBJ1-1; 7 positions agree with TRBD1. Germline V gene sequence: CDR1 MGHRA, CDR2 YSYEKL. The CDR3 extends over 14 amino acids. The V and J ends lost 10 bases and 5 bases, in that order; junction bases with no gene match: 13. The CDR3 protein is CATSETGLSTEAFF. For the CDR3, the DNA is TGCGCCACGTCAGAGACAGGGTTATCTACTGAAGCTTTCTTT.

J is TRBJ2-2 and V is TRBV5-4; the match to TRBD1 covers 8 bases. This CDR3 region has 15 residues. CDR1 and CDR2 from the germline V gene are SGHNT and YYREEE (reference sequence). The V segment lost 6 bases and the J segment 6 bases; nucleotides outside the gene matches: 10. As DNA, the CDR3 is TGTGCCAGCACCAGGGACAGGCACGGGGCCGGGGAGCTGTTTTTT. Translated: CASTRDRHGAGELFF.

This clone was detected once. J is TRBJ2-7 and V is TRBV6-2 or TRBV6-3; D remains unclear. The CDR3 contains 14 residues. CDR1 MNHEY and CDR2 SVGEGT come from the germline V gene. V was shortened by 2 bases and J by 7 bases, with 15 bases between the two germline ends. For the CDR3, the DNA is TGTGCCAGCAGTTACGAGACGGTCGCGAGGGAGCAGTACTTC. Translated: CASSYETVAREQYF.

This chain uses TRBV10-3 with TRBJ1-6, with 7 bases matching TRBD1. Trimming at V came to 7 bases and at J to 5 bases, leaving 8 bases not matched to a gene. Germline lookup yields CDR1 ENHRY and CDR2 SYGVKD. This CDR3 region has 15 residues. As DNA, the CDR3 is TGTGCCATCACCGACAGGGTGGGAAATAATTCACCCCTCCACTTT. It translates to CAITDRVGNNSPLHF.

The chain recombines TRBV3-1 (or the pseudogene TRBV3-2) with TRBJ1-1, with 8 nucleotides matching TRBD1. Unmatched junction bases numbered 3, after V lost 8 bases and J lost 1 base. The germline V gene encodes CDR1 LGHDT and CDR2 YNNKEL (reference sequence). The CDR3 sequence is 13 residues long. The CDR3 here is CASAGQGNTEAFF. CDR3 coding DNA: TGTGCCAGCGCCGGACAGGGGAACACTGAAGCTTTCTTT.

The genes are TRBV24-1 and TRBJ1-3, with TRBD1 matching 8 bases. The germline gives CDR1 KGHDR, CDR2 SFDVKD. The CDR3 has 16 residues. V trimming: 2 bases; J trimming: 4 bases; junction bases outside the gene matches: 6. CDR3 sequence (DNA): TGTGCCACCAGTGATTGGCAGGGGGCGGGAGGAAACACCATATATTTT. The encoded protein is CATSDWQGAGGNTIYF.

V gene TRBV2 combines with J gene TRBJ1-6; 8 positions match TRBD1. Germline V gives CDR1 SNHLY, CDR2 FYNNEI. V lost 7 bases to trimming and J lost 9 bases; unmatched junction nucleotides: 8. The CDR3 length is 14 residues. CDR3 in DNA: TGTGCCAGCAATACCGGGACAGGTCGTTCACCCCTCCACTTT. This sequence encodes CASNTGTGRSPLHF.

The V gene is TRBV14, the J gene TRBJ2-7; TRBD2 might be the D (5 bases). V was trimmed by 0 bases and J by 4 bases, leaving 19 bases between them. Germline CDR1 and CDR2: SGHDN and FVKESK. The CDR3 runs 17 residues. The CDR3 loop reads CASSQDLSPGYSYEQYF. The CDR3 DNA reads as TGTGCCAGCAGCCAAGACCTTTCTCCGGGATACTCATACGAGCAGTACTTC.

A few counts support this clone. V usage is TRBV7-6 and J usage is TRBJ1-5; possibly TRBD1 for D (6 bases). The CDR3 has 16 amino acids. Germline V gives CDR1 SGHVS, CDR2 FNYEAQ. V was shortened by 0 bases and J by 1 base, with 10 bases between the two germline ends. CDR3 amino acids: CASSLAGAQSNQPQHF. DNA of the CDR3: TGTGCCAGCAGCTTAGCGGGGGCGCAAAGCAATCAGCCCCAGCATTTT.

The V gene is TRBV29-1, the J gene TRBJ2-7; tentative D call: TRBD2 (5 bases). The CDR3 runs 12 residues. The ends were cut back, 5 bases at V and 9 bases at J, with 17 bases in the middle. Germline V gives CDR1 SQVTM, CDR2 ANQGSEA. This CDR3 is CSVRSGPEGQYF. CDR3 in DNA: TGCAGCGTTCGGTCGGGCCCCGAGGGGCAGTACTTC.

The chain employs TRBV3-1 (or the pseudogene TRBV3-2) and TRBJ1-3; TRBD1 matches at 9 bases. This CDR3 spans 16 amino acids. J gave up 1 base and V 3 bases, and 4 bases lay outside the gene matches. Germline V lookup: CDR1 LGHDT, CDR2 YNNKEL (reference sequence). This CDR3 is CASSHTGTGSGNTIYF. The CDR3 nucleotides are TGTGCCAGCAGCCACACCGGGACAGGGTCTGGAAACACCATATATTTT.

The rearrangement links TRBV6-5 to TRBJ1-2, with 9 bases lining up with TRBD1. Looked up from germline, CDR1 is MNHEY and CDR2 is SVGAGI. The CDR3 contains 13 residues. Germline trimming cut 8 bases from V and 4 bases from J; bases unmatched to any gene: 5. The DNA of the CDR3 is TGTGCCAGCGGGACAGGGTCCCTCTATGGCTACACCTTC. Translated, it gives CASGTGSLYGYTF.

This chain connects TRBV2 to TRBJ2-7; no definite D call. Germline V lookup: CDR1 SNHLY, CDR2 FYNNEI. The CDR3 is 13 amino acids. V lost 6 bases and J 6 bases, leaving 15 bases between the germline ends. CDR3 region: CASRSTTPAEQYF. DNA of the CDR3: TGTGCCAGCAGGAGCACTACCCCTGCCGAGCAGTACTTC.